This T cell receptor (beta chain) appears in the sequencing data of a study of blood T cells in healthy people across ages. Using a J-beta primer mix together with a sample-barcoded 5' primer, a second PCR was run for roughly 6 to 11 cycles. TCRdb analysed the 5' RACE reads with MiXCR anew, one entry per CDR3 protein. The repertoire holds around 1.1 million distinct CDR3 sequences, under 40% seen once, with around 13% in the top ten. Sequencing was done on a sample of blood. The clonotype comes from a man younger than 35 in good health.

The DNA for the CDR3 is TGTGCCAGCAGTTACCCCGACAGGGCCACTGAAGCTTTCTTT. This encodes CASSYPDRATEAFF. The V gene is TRBV6-2 or TRBV6-3, the J gene TRBJ1-1; 7 positions agree with TRBD1. The CDR3 has 14 amino acids. J was trimmed by 4 bases and V by 2 bases; bases with no gene match: 4. Germline V gives CDR1 MNHEY, CDR2 SVGEGT.